This TCR beta chain was identified in a study of cytomegalovirus exposure and HLA in healthy donors. The study, taken as a whole, reports: There were some public TCRs occurring in many donors, but most TCR sequences were rare. The authors later linked a missense DCLRE1C variant to TCR beta V- and J-gene trimming.

The PCR used 60 Vbeta and 13 Jbeta primers. The protocol was immunoSEQ multiplex PCR, while the TCRdb copy is restricted to in-frame clones and leaves out a portion. The sample carries over 70,000 clones, about 74% recorded once. The CDR3 loop spans 17 amino acids. Germline assignment: CDR1 SGHRS and CDR2 YFSETQ. The J segment lost 2 bases and the V segment lost 4 bases, leaving 10 bases of the junction unmatched. Note on this clone: Its antigen is not identified.

This sequence joins TRBV5-1 and TRBJ2-2, with TRBD1 matching 8 bases. The specimen sequenced was PBMCs. This receptor was identified in a human donor in good health. CDR3: CASSLDPDRANTGELFF. CDR3 nucleotide sequence: TGCGCCAGCAGCCTAGATCCGGACAGGGCCAACACCGGGGAGCTGTTTTTT.